A single sample is the source of the 5 T cell receptor beta chains below, sequenced in a study of blood T cells in healthy people across ages. A second PCR of roughly 6 to 12 cycles used a sample-barcoded 5' primer and a J-beta primer mix. TCRdb reanalysed the 5' RACE reads using MiXCR and keeps one entry per CDR3 protein. The table lists 900,000 to 950,000 distinct CDR3 sequences, 25% to 30% of them singletons. The sample was also reused in another study, on T cells of mothers and their children.

The sample consisted of blood. Receptors originate from a woman aged 35 to 49 in good health.

This clonotype showed up just a few times. The chain recombines TRBV7-2 with TRBJ2-3, with D perhaps given as TRBD1 or TRBD2 (5 bases each). The CDR3 length is 15 residues. Germline values: CDR1 SGHTA, CDR2 FQGNSA. V dropped 6 bases and J dropped 2 bases, with 15 bases sitting between them. This CDR3 reads CASSQRGQNTDTQYF. In DNA form, the CDR3 reads TGTGCCAGCAGTCAACGGGGCCAAAACACAGATACGCAGTATTTT.

The rearrangement links TRBV6-5 to TRBJ2-5; 12 positions agree with TRBD2. The CDR3 runs 16 residues. V shed 0 bases and J 7 bases; nucleotides not matched to a gene: 6. Germline lookup yields CDR1 MNHEY and CDR2 SVGAGI. CDR3 protein: CASSYSTSGGGGTQYF. For the CDR3, the DNA is TGTGCCAGCAGTTACTCGACTAGCGGGGGTGGGGGGACCCAGTACTTC.

This clonotype was counted between two and nine times. The rearrangement joins TRBV20-1 to TRBJ1-1; tentative D call: TRBD1 (6 bases). There are 14 residues in the CDR3. Germline V gene sequence: CDR1 DFQATT, CDR2 SNEGSKA (reference sequence). Trimming stripped 2 bases from V and 7 bases from J, with 17 bases between. The CDR3 DNA is TGCAGTGCTAGATCCCAACGGGGGGCAAATGAAGCTTTCTTT. The encoded protein is CSARSQRGANEAFF.

This clonotype has just a few counts. CDR3: CSAASRTGWYEQYF. The CDR3 bases are TGCAGTGCCGCTAGCAGGACAGGGTGGTACGAGCAGTACTTC. The J gene is TRBJ2-7, the V gene TRBV20-1, with 8 bases lining up with TRBD1. V shed 6 bases, J shed 4 bases, and the junction held 11 bases outside the gene matches. This CDR3 region has 14 residues. Germline V gene sequence: CDR1 DFQATT, CDR2 SNEGSKA (reference sequence).

CDR3 in amino acids: CASRIPNYGYTF. CDR3 DNA: TGTGCCAGCAGAATACCTAACTATGGCTACACCTTC. The chain joins TRBV9 to TRBJ1-2; D not resolved. The CDR3 spans 12 residues. Between the trimmed V and J ends, which lost 5 bases and 0 bases, there was a span of 5 bases. Germline-derived CDR1 and CDR2 are SGDLS and YYNGEE.